The TCR beta chain described here comes from a study of blood T cell repertoires in COVID-19. As for the study in general: Italy, Spain and the United States were the sources of the convalescent and acute COVID-19 samples.

Trimming left V 3 bases short and J 2 bases short, with 8 bases between. Germline V lookup: CDR1 KGHSH, CDR2 LQKENI. The CDR3 spans 14 residues. Original data processing: Amplification from reference gene primers served as the basis for estimated nucleated cell counts. Here immunoSEQ multiplex PCR was the method, and the copy in TCRdb shows in-frame clones only, minus some. V, J and clone size are taken as reported in that table, and D and trimming were inferred from the DNA itself. The sample consists of around 260,000 clones, about 88% of them appearing once. The rearrangement joins TRBV18 to TRBJ1-5; D ambiguous. Sequencing used peripheral blood. This TCR was sampled from a man between 60 and 70 years old who had recovered from COVID-19. Here the CDR3 reads CASSPSGGNQPQHF. The DNA for the CDR3 is TGTGCCAGCTCACCTTCCGGGGGCAATCAGCCCCAGCATTTT. Full variable domain (remainder filled in from reference TRBV18 and TRBJ1-5): NAGVMQNPRHLVRRRGQEARLRCSPMKGHSHVYWYRQLPEEGLKFMVYLQKENIIDESGMPKERFSAEFPKEGPSILRIQQVVRGDSAAYFCASSPSGGNQPQHFGDGTRLSIL.